This paragraph covers one TCR beta chain sequence. No antigen is known for it. V gave up 6 bases and J gave up 5 bases, with 8 bases separating them. The CDR3 contains 11 residues. The germline gives CDR1 MNHEY, CDR2 SVGAGI. The data derive from a study of graft-versus-host responses after intestinal transplantation. Study context: All recipients were transplanted with multivisceral, liver-intestinal, or isolated intestinal grafts. Each recipient received anti-thymocyte globulin induction, then tacrolimus and steroids for roughly 3 years. Study-wide results and caveats: Across patients carrying graft-donor T cell macrochimerism, allografts held high graft-versus-host to host-versus-graft clonal ratios.

This table comes from immunoSEQ multiplex PCR, and its TCRdb copy is limited to in-frame clones, with some not included. This table has approximately 100,000 clones, 80% to 95% appearing once. Sequences were derived from unstimulated CD8+ T cells sorted from spleen or lymph node cells, sampled before intestinal transplant. The sequence came from a human donor who received an intestinal transplant. The V and J genes are TRBV6-5 and TRBJ2-7; unclear D gene. Here the CDR3 DNA reads TGTGCCAGCAGGGGGTCGGACGAGCAGTACTTC. It is translated as CASRGSDEQYF.